This T cell receptor (beta chain) originates from a study of response to subunit inactivated influenza vaccine. Findings and caveats of the study: Seasonal influenza vaccination, on each occasion, was suggested by the authors to recruit few new T cells.

With respect to this clonotype: The antigen is not known.

Each CDR3 protein is one row after TCRdb ran MiXCR on the RT-PCR reads. The profile shows around 200,000 distinct CDR3 sequences, approximately 9.2% of them singletons. This receptor was taken from a man aged 50 to 59 who received an inactivated influenza vaccine. The material was non-naive T cells sorted from PBMCs, obtained on the day of vaccination.

The CDR3 region is CASSVGVPDTQYF. The CDR3 DNA follows: TGTGCCAGCAGCGTCGGGGTTCCGGATACGCAGTATTTT. This chain uses TRBV9 with TRBJ2-3; maybe TRBD2 (5 bases). Trimming left V 2 bases short and J 6 bases short, with 10 bases between. The length of the CDR3 is 13 residues. The germline CDR1 and CDR2 sequences are SGDLS and YYNGEE. Filled out from reference TRBV9 and TRBJ2-3, the complete variable domain reads DSGVTQTPKHLITATGQRVTLRCSPRSGDLSVYWYQQSLDQGLQFLIQYYNGEERAKGNILERFSAQQFPDLHSELNLSSLELGDSALYFCASSVGVPDTQYFGPGTRLTVL.